The 21 T cell receptor beta chains given below trace back to one sample, sequenced in a study of patients and donors after allogeneic stem cell transplantation. MiXCR, run by TCRdb on the RT-PCR reads, gives a single entry per CDR3 protein. The sample contains about a million distinct CDR3 sequences, over 15% of which appear only once. The sample comprised blood, either unsorted or a sorted T cell fraction (not recorded which). The receptors stem from a human donor who was either an allogeneic HSCT recipient or a stem cell or donor lymphocyte infusion donor (not recorded which). It is not recorded whose cells these are; they may come from a transplant donor.

This clonotype was found a few times. The J gene is TRBJ1-6, the V gene TRBV6-1; 11 bases match TRBD1. J gave up 9 bases and V 8 bases, and 3 bases lay outside the gene matches. There are 13 residues in the CDR3. Germline CDR1 and CDR2: MNHNS and SASEGT. For the CDR3, the DNA is TGTGCCAGCCGGGACAGGGGGTCTTCACCCCTCCACTTT. This codes for CASRDRGSSPLHF.

The rearrangement links TRBV5-1 to TRBJ2-7; tentatively, D is TRBD1 or TRBD2 (5 bases each). This CDR3 spans 14 amino acids. The V end lost 3 bases, the J end lost 6 bases, and 16 bases lay between the germline ends. Per the germline V gene, CDR1 is SGHRS and CDR2 is YFSETQ. This CDR3 is CASSSRAGKGEQYF. CDR3 nucleotides: TGCGCCAGCAGCTCGAGGGCAGGGAAGGGCGAGCAGTACTTC.

The gene calls are TRBV7-9 and TRBJ2-1, with D maybe TRBD2 (5 bases). The CDR3 extends over 15 amino acids. Trimming stripped 3 bases from V and 5 bases from J, with 14 bases between. The germline gives CDR1 SEHNR, CDR2 FQNEAQ (reference sequence). In DNA form, the CDR3 reads TGTGCCAGCAGCTTTGATGGGAGATACGACAATGAGCAGTTCTTC. Translating it yields CASSFDGRYDNEQFF.

This clonotype appeared many times. The gene calls are TRBV7-6 and TRBJ2-1; a weak D match, TRBD2 (6 bases). The germline gives CDR1 SGHVS, CDR2 FNYEAQ. V shed 4 bases and J shed 6 bases, with 19 bases lying between them. This CDR3 is 16 amino acids long. The CDR3 nucleotides read TGTGCCAGCAGCTCCCTTAATGGAGGGGTAGGCAATGAGCAGTTCTTC. This sequence encodes CASSSLNGGVGNEQFF.

This chain joins TRBV27 and TRBJ1-4; the D gene is possibly TRBD1 (5 bases). Germline CDR1 reads MNHEY; CDR2 reads SMNVEV (reference sequence). CDR3 size: 14 residues. V lost 6 bases to trimming and J lost 7 bases, with 15 bases between them. For the CDR3, the DNA is TGTGCCAGCAGCCGCGGGTGGGGGAGTGAAAAACTGTTTTTT. Its protein product is CASSRGWGSEKLFF.

The chain links TRBV19 to TRBJ1-1; D remains ambiguous. Germline V gene lookup returns CDR1 LNHDA and CDR2 SQIVND (reference sequence). There are 11 residues in the CDR3. V gave up 5 bases and J gave up 6 bases, with 7 bases separating them. DNA for the CDR3: TGTGCCAGTAGTGGACCCTCTGAAGCTTTCTTT. It specifies CASSGPSEAFF.

As to this clonotype: This is likely a read error, given that the CDR3 carries no conserved phenylalanine or tryptophan at its end. The gene calls are TRBV5-1 and TRBJ2-7; 7 bases align to TRBD1. Trimming removed 3 bases from V and 1 base from J; junction bases left unmatched: 10. This CDR3 has 16 residues. Germline CDR1 and CDR2: SGHRS and YFSETQ. The chain's CDR3 is CASSWEDRAGSYEQYL. The CDR3 DNA sequence: TGCGCCAGCAGCTGGGAAGACAGGGCAGGATCCTACGAGCAGTACTTA.

CDR3 sequence reads: CATSAPQVRTGVIGELFF. As DNA, the CDR3 is TGTGCCACCAGTGCCCCACAGGTCAGGACAGGGGTTATCGGGGAGCTGTTTTTT. The chain joins TRBV24-1 to TRBJ2-2; 9 nucleotides align to TRBD1. There are 18 residues in the CDR3. Germline V gene lookup returns CDR1 KGHDR and CDR2 SFDVKD. Trimming at V came to 5 bases and at J to 7 bases, leaving 16 bases not matched to a gene.

The J gene is TRBJ2-3, the V gene TRBV6-1, with no clear D. The CDR3 spans 13 residues. The V end lost 7 bases, the J end lost 2 bases, and 10 bases lay between the germline ends. Germline assignment: CDR1 MNHNS and CDR2 SASEGT. The CDR3, as DNA: TGTGCCAGCACCTCGTGGGTCACAGATACGCAGTATTTT. Its protein product is CASTSWVTDTQYF.

The rearrangement joins TRBV5-1 to TRBJ2-2; 8 bases fit TRBD1. Germline V lookup: CDR1 SGHRS, CDR2 YFSETQ. V was clipped by 1 base and J by 3 bases; unmatched bases: 2. There are 15 residues in the CDR3. The CDR3 reads CASSLQGQDTGELFF. CDR3 in DNA: TGCGCCAGCAGCTTGCAGGGACAGGACACCGGGGAGCTGTTTTTT.

CDR3: CASSSRDGGGHNEQFF. The CDR3 DNA reads TGTGCCAGCAGCTCCCGGGATGGAGGGGGTCACAATGAGCAGTTCTTC. This chain connects TRBV5-4 to TRBJ2-1; D tentatively reads TRBD1 or TRBD2 (6 bases each). The ends were cut back, 3 bases at V and 5 bases at J, with 18 bases in the middle. The length of the CDR3 is 16 residues. Per germline, CDR1 SGHNT and CDR2 YYREEE (reference sequence).

This clonotype was found a few times. This likely comes from a read error, as the CDR3 has no conserved phenylalanine or tryptophan at its end. This rearrangement joins TRBV12-3 or TRBV12-4 to TRBJ1-6; 7 nucleotides match TRBD1. Germline trimming cut 5 bases from V and 9 bases from J; bases unmatched to any gene: 10. The CDR3 has 15 amino acids. The DNA of the CDR3 is TGTGCCAGCAGTCCCCCGATAGGGACAGTTTCACCCCTCCACCTT. It encodes CASSPPIGTVSPLHL.

In this sample, this clonotype turned up many times. V gene TRBV15 combines with J gene TRBJ1-1; tentatively, D is TRBD1 (5 bases). Germline CDR1 and CDR2: LNHNV and YYDKDF (reference sequence). V was shortened by 0 bases and J by 0 bases, with 14 bases between the two germline ends. The CDR3 runs 17 residues. CDR3 nucleotide sequence: TGTGCCACCAGCAGAGAGGTCAGGGCCCCGCTGAACACTGAAGCTTTCTTT. It yields the protein CATSREVRAPLNTEAFF.

V and J are TRBV29-1 and TRBJ2-2; 10 bases align to TRBD2. V was clipped by 4 bases and J by 1 base; unmatched bases: 3. CDR3 length: 15 residues. Looked up from germline, CDR1 is SQVTM and CDR2 is ANQGSEA. The CDR3 protein is CSVGVAGGNTGELFF. The CDR3 DNA reads TGCAGCGTTGGGGTAGCGGGGGGGAACACCGGGGAGCTGTTTTTT.

The genes are TRBV7-2 and TRBJ2-5; TRBD2 matches 7 bases. The V gene end was trimmed by 5 bases and the J gene end by 3 bases; junction bases not matched to a gene: 6. The germline CDR1 and CDR2 sequences are SGHTA and FQGNSA. The CDR3 runs to 14 residues. CDR3 amino acids: CASSPLASKETQYF. CDR3 DNA: TGTGCCAGCAGCCCACTAGCGAGTAAAGAGACCCAGTACTTC. The whole variable domain, remainder taken from reference TRBV7-2 and TRBJ2-5, is GAGVSQSPSNKVTEKGKDVELRCDPISGHTALYWYRQSLGQGLEFLIYFQGNSAPDKSGLPSDRFSAERTGGSVSTLTIQRTQQEDSAVYLCASSPLASKETQYFGPGTRLLVL.

The table lists this clonotype with a few counts. This rearrangement joins TRBV20-1 to TRBJ2-1; 11 bases are shared with TRBD2. The germline V gene encodes CDR1 DFQATT and CDR2 SNEGSKA (reference sequence). V lost 0 bases to trimming and J lost 5 bases; unmatched junction nucleotides: 9. The CDR3 loop spans 17 amino acids. The CDR3 loop reads CSARDRASGGLNNEQFF. DNA of the CDR3: TGCAGTGCTAGAGATCGGGCTAGCGGGGGGCTCAACAATGAGCAGTTCTTC.

The rearrangement uses TRBV6-1 and TRBJ1-6, with a possible D match to TRBD1 (5 bases). This CDR3 has 15 amino acids. Trimming pared 7 bases from V and 8 bases from J, leaving 18 bases between. Per germline, CDR1 MNHNS and CDR2 SASEGT. For the CDR3, the DNA is TGTGCCAGCACCCCGGGCAGGGCTCGAGATTCACCCCTCCACTTT. Translating gives CASTPGRARDSPLHF.

The rearrangement links TRBV5-4 to TRBJ2-1; D ambiguous. V lost 4 bases to trimming and J lost 3 bases, with 8 bases between them. Germline-derived CDR1 and CDR2 are SGHNT and YYREEE (reference sequence). The CDR3 is 13 amino acids. The CDR3 nucleotides are TGTGCCAGCAGCGGATCATTCTACAATGAGCAGTTCTTC. Residues: CASSGSFYNEQFF.

The chain recombines TRBV12-3 or TRBV12-4 with TRBJ2-1; 7 bases are a match to TRBD2. J was trimmed by 4 bases and V by 5 bases; bases with no gene match: 8. The CDR3 runs 15 residues. The CDR3 protein is CASSRGDRSYNEQFF. The CDR3 region has the DNA TGTGCCAGCAGTCGGGGGGACCGCTCTTACAATGAGCAGTTCTTC.

V is TRBV6-5 and J is TRBJ1-1, with D maybe TRBD1 (5 bases). Germline V gene data show CDR1 as MNHEY and CDR2 as SVGAGI. Trimming removed 6 bases from V and 9 bases from J, with 11 bases in between. The CDR3 covers 11 residues. In nucleotides, the CDR3 is TGTGCCAGCAGGCGGGACCACCAAGCTTTCTTT. Its protein product is CASRRDHQAFF.

This clonotype came up a few times. The chain employs TRBV7-2 and TRBJ2-1; the match to TRBD1 covers 10 bases. Unmatched junction bases numbered 5, after V lost 2 bases and J lost 7 bases. Germline loops: CDR1 SGHTA, CDR2 FQGNSA. CDR3 length: 15 amino acids. The CDR3 bases are TGTGCCAGCAGCTTAAACGGACAGGGGGTGAATGAGCAGTTCTTC. Translation: CASSLNGQGVNEQFF. The full variable domain, its missing parts supplied by reference TRBV7-2 and TRBJ2-1, is GAGVSQSPSNKVTEKGKDVELRCDPISGHTALYWYRQSLGQGLEFLIYFQGNSAPDKSGLPSDRFSAERTGGSVSTLTIQRTQQEDSAVYLCASSLNGQGVNEQFFGPGTRLTVL.